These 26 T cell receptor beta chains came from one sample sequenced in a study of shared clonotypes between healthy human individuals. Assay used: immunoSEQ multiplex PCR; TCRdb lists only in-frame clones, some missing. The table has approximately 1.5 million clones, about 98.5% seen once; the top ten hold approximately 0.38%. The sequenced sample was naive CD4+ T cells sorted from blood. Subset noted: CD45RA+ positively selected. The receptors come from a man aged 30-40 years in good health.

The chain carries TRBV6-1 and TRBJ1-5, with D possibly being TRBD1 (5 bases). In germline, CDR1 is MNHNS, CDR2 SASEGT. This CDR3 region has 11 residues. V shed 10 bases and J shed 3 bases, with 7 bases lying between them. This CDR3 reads CATGDNQPQHF. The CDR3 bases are TGTGCCACGGGGGACAATCAGCCCCAGCATTTT.

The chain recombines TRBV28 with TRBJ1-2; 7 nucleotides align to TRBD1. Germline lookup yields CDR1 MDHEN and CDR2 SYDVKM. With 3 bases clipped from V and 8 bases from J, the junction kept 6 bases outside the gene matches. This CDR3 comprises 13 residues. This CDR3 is CASSFRGSGGYTF. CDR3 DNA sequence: TGTGCCAGCAGTTTCAGGGGGTCAGGCGGCTACACCTTC.

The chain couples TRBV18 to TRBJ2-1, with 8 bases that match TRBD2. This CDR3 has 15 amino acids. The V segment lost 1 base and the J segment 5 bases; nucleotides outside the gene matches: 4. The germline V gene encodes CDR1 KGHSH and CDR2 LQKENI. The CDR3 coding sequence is TGTGCCAGCTCACCACAGCGGGGGCAACACAATGAGCAGTTCTTC. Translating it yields CASSPQRGQHNEQFF.

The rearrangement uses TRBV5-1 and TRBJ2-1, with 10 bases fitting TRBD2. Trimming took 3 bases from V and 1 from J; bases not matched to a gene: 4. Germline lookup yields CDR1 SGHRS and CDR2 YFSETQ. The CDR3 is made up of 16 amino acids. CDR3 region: CASSSPSGSSYNEQFF. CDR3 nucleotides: TGCGCCAGCAGCTCCCCTAGCGGGAGTTCCTACAATGAGCAGTTCTTC.

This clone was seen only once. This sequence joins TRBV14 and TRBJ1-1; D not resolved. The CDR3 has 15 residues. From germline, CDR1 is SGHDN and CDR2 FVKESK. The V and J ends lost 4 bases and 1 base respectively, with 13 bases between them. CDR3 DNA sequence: TGTGCCAGCAGCCCCCGGATTTGGGAGAACACTGAAGCTTTCTTT. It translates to CASSPRIWENTEAFF.

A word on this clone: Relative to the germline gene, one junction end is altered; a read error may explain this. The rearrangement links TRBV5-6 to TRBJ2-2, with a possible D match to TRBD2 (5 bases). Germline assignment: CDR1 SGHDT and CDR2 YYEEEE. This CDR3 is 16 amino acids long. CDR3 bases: TGTGCTAGCAGCCCGGCGGAGGCCCCAAACACCGGGGAGCTGTTTTTT. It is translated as CASSPAEAPNTGELFF.

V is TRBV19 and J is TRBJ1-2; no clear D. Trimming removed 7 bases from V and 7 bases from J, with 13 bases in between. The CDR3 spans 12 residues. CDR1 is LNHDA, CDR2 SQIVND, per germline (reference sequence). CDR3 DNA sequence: TGTGCCAGTACCCTGGTTGGCTTTGGCTACACCTTC. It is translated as CASTLVGFGYTF.

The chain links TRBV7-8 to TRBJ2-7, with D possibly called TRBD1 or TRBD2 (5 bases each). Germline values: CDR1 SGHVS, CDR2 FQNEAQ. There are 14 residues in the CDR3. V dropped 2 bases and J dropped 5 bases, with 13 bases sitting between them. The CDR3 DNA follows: TGTGCCAGCAGCTTATCGGGGACGCTCCACGAGCAGTACTTC. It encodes CASSLSGTLHEQYF.

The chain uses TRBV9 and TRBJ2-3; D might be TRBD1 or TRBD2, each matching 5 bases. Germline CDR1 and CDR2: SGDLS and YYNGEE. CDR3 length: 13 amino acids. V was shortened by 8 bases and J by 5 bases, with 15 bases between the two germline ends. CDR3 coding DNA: TGTGCCAGTACTCGGGACGCCGGAGATACGCAGTATTTT. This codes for CASTRDAGDTQYF.

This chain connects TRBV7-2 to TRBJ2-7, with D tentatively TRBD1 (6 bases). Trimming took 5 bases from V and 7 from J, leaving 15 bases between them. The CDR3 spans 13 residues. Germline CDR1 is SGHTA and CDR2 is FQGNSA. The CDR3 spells CASSRIQGNEQYF. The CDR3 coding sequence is TGTGCCAGCAGCAGAATACAGGGCAATGAGCAGTACTTC.

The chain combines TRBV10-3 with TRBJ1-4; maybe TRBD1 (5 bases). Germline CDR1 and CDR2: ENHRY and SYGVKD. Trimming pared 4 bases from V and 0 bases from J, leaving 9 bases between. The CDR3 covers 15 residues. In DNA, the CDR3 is TGTGCCATCAGTGCCTCGACAGCAACTAATGAAAAACTGTTTTTT. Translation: CAISASTATNEKLFF.

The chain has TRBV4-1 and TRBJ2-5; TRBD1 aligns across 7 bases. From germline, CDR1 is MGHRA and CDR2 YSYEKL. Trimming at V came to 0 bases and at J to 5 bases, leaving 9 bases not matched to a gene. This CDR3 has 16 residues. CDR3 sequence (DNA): TGCGCCAGCAGCCAAGAAGGTAGGGGGCGAGTTGAGACCCAGTACTTC. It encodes CASSQEGRGRVETQYF.

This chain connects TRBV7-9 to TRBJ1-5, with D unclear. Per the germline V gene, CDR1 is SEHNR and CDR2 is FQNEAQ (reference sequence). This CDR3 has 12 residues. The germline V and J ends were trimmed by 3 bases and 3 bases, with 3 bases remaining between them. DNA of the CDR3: TGTGCCAGCAGCTTCGACAATCAGCCCCAGCATTTT. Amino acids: CASSFDNQPQHF.

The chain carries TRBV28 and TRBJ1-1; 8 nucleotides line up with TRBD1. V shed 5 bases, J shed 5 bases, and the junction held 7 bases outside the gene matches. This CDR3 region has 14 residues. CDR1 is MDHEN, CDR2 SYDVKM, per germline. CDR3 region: CASSPTGDGTEAFF. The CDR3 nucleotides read TGTGCCAGCAGTCCGACAGGGGATGGGACTGAAGCTTTCTTT. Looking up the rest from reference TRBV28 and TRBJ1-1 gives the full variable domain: DVKVTQSSRYLVKRTGEKVFLECVQDMDHENMFWYRQDPGLGLRLIYFSYDVKMKEKGDIPEGYSVSREKKERFSLILESASTNQTSMYLCASSPTGDGTEAFFGQGTRLTVV.

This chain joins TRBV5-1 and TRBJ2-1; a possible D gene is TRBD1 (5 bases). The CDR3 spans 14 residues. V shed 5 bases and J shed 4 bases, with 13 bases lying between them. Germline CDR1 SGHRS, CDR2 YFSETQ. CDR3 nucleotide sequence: TGCGCCAGCAGTTTGTACAGGCTATACAATGAGCAGTTCTTC. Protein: CASSLYRLYNEQFF.

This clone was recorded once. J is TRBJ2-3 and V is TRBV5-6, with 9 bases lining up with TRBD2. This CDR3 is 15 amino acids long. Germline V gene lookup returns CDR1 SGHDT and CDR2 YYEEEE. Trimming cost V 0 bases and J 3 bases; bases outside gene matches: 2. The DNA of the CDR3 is TGTGCCAGCAGCTTGGGCGGGAGGGCAACAGATACGCAGTATTTT. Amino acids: CASSLGGRATDTQYF.

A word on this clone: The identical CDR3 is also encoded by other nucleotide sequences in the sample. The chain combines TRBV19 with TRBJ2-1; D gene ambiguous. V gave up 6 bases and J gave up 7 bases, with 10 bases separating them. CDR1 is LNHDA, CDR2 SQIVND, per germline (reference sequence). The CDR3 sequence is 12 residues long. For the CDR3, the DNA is TGTGCCAGTAGCATCCTGAGGAATGAGCAGTTCTTC. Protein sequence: CASSILRNEQFF.

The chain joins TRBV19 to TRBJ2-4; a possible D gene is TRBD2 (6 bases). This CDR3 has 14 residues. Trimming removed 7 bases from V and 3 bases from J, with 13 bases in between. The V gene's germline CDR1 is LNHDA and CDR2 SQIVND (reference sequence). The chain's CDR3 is CASIGTGDKNIQYF. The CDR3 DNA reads TGTGCCAGTATTGGGACGGGGGACAAAAACATTCAGTACTTC.

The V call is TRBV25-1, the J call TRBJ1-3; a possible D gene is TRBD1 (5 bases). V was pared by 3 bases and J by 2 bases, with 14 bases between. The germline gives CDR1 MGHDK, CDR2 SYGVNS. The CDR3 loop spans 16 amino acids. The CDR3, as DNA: TGTGCCAGCAGTGACCCACGGGACTCGACTGGAAACACCATATATTTT. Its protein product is CASSDPRDSTGNTIYF.

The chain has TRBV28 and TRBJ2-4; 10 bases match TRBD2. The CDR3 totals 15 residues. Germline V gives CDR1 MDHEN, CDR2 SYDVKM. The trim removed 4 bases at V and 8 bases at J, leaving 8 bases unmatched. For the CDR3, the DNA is TGTGCCAGCAGTTCCAGTAGCGGGAGGCGTGACATTCAGTACTTC. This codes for CASSSSSGRRDIQYF.

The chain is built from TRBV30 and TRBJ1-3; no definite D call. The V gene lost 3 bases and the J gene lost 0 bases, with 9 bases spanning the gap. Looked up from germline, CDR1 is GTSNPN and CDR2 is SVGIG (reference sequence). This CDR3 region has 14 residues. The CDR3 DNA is TGTGCCTGGAGGGGCCCGAGCTCTGGAAACACCATATATTTT. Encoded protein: CAWRGPSSGNTIYF.

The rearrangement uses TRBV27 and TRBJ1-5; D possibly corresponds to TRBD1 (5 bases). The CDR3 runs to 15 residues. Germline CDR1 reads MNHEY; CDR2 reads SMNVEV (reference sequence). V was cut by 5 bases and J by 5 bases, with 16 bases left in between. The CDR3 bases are TGTGCCAGCAGTCCACGGGGGGAGAGAGATCAGCCCCAGCATTTT. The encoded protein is CASSPRGERDQPQHF.

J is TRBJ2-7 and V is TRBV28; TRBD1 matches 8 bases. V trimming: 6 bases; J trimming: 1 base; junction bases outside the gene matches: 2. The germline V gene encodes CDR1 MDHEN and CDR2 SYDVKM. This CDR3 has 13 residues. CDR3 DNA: TGTGCCAGCAGGACAGGGGCGTCCTACGAGCAGTACTTC. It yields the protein CASRTGASYEQYF.

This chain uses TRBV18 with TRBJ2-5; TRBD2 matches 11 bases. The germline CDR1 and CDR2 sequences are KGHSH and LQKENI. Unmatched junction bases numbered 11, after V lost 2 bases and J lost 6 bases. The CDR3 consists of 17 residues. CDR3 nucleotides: TGTGCCAGCTCACCAAACCGAGGGCTAGCGGGAGGCAAGACCCAGTACTTC. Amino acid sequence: CASSPNRGLAGGKTQYF.

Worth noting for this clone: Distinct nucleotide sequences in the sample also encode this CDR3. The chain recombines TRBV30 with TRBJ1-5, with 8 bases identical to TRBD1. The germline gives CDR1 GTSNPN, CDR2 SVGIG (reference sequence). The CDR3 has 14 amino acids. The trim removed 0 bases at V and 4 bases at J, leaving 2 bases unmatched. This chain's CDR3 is CAWSVRTGNQPQHF. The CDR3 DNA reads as TGTGCCTGGAGTGTACGGACAGGGAATCAGCCCCAGCATTTT.

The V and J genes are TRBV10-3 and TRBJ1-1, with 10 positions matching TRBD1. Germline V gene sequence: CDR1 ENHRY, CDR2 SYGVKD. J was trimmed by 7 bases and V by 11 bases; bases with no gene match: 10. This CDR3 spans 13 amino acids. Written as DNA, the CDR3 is TGTGCCCATGCGAGGGACAGGGGCTATGAAGCTTTCTTT. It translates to CAHARDRGYEAFF.